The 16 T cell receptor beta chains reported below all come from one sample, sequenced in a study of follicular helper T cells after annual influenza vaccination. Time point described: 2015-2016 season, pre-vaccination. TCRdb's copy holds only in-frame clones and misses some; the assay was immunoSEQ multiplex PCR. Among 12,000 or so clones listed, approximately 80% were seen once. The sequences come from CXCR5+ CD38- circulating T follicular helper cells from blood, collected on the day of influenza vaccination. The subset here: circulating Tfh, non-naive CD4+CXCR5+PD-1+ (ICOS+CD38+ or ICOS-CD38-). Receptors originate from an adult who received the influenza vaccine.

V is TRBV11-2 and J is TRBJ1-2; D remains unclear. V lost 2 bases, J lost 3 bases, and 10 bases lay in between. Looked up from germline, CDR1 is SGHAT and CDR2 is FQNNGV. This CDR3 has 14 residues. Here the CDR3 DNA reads TGTGCCAGCAGCTTAAATGGGCTTTACTATGGCTACACCTTC. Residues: CASSLNGLYYGYTF.

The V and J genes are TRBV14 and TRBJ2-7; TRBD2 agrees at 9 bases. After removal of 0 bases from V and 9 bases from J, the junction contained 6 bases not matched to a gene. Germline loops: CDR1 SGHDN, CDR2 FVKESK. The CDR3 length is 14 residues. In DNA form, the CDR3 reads TGTGCCAGCAGCCAAGATTGGGCTAGCGGGGTGCAGTACTTC. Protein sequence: CASSQDWASGVQYF.

CDR3 protein: CASSSPGQNTEAFF. In DNA, the CDR3 is TGTGCCAGCAGTTCCCCCGGACAGAACACTGAAGCTTTCTTT. The chain links TRBV28 to TRBJ1-1; maybe TRBD1 (5 bases). The germline V gene has CDR1 MDHEN and CDR2 SYDVKM. The CDR3 length is 14 residues. V lost 4 bases and J lost 1, with 10 bases in between.

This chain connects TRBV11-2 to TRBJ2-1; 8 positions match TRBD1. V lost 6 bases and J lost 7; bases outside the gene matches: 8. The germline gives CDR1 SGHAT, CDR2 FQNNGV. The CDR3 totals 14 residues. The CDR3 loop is CASSKDNRGNEQFF. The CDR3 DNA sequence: TGTGCCAGCAGTAAAGATAACAGGGGGAATGAGCAGTTCTTC.

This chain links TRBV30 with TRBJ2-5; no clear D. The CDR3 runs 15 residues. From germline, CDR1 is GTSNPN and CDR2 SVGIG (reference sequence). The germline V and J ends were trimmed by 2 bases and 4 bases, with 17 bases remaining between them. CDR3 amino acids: CAWSLQSGPRETQYF. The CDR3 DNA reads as TGTGCCTGGAGTCTCCAATCCGGGCCGAGAGAGACCCAGTACTTC.

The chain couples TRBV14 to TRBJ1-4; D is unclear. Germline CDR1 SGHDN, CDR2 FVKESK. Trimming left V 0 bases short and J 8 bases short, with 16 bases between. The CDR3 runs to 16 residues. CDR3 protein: CASSQDSGKGREKLFF. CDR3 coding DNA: TGTGCCAGCAGCCAAGATTCAGGCAAGGGTCGAGAAAAACTGTTTTTT.

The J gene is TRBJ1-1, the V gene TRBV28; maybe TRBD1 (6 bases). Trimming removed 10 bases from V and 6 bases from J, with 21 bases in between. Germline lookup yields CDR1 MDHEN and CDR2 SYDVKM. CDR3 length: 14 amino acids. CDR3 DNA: TGTGCCATCGAGGAACAGGGCCCCCGGTCTGAAGCTTTCTTT. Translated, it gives CAIEEQGPRSEAFF.

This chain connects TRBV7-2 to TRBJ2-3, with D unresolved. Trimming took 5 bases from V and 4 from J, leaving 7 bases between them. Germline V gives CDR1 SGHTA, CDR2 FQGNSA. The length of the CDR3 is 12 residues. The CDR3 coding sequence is TGTGCCAGCAGCCCGTGGGCAGATACGCAGTATTTT. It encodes CASSPWADTQYF.

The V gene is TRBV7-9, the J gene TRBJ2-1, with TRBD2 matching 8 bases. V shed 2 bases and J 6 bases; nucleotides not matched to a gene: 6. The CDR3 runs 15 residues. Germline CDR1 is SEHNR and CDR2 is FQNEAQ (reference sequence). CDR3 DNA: TGTGCCAGCAGCTTAACGGGGGGGCCGTTCAATGAGCAGTTCTTC. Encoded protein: CASSLTGGPFNEQFF. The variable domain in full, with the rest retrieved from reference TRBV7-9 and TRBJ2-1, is DTGVSQNPRHKITKRGQNVTFRCDPISEHNRLYWYRQTLGQGPEFLTYFQNEAQLEKSRLLSDRFSAERPKGSFSTLEIQRTEQGDSAMYLCASSLTGGPFNEQFFGPGTRLTVL.

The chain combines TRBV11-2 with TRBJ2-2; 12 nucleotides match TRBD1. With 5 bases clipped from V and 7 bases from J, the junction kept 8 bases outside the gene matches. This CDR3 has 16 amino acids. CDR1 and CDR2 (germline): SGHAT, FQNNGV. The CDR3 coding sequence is TGTGCCAGCAGCCGTGGGACAGGGGGCCGTGGCGGGGAGCTGTTTTTT. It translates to CASSRGTGGRGGELFF.

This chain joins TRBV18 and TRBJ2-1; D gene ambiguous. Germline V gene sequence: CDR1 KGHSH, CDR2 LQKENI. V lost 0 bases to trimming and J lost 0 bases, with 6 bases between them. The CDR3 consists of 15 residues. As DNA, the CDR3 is TGTGCCAGCTCACCACCCGAGAGCTCCTACAATGAGCAGTTCTTC. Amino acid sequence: CASSPPESSYNEQFF.

The CDR3, as DNA: TGTGCCAGCAGCGCAATCTCCCGGGGGAGAACTAATGAAAAACTGTTTTTT. Its protein is CASSAISRGRTNEKLFF. The chain links TRBV11-2 to TRBJ1-4; the D gene is possibly TRBD1 (5 bases). The CDR3 covers 17 residues. Germline CDR1 reads SGHAT; CDR2 reads FQNNGV. V was clipped by 5 bases and J by 1 base, with 17 bases between them. Full variable domain (outside the CDR3, taken from reference TRBV11-2 and TRBJ1-4): EAGVAQSPRYKIIEKRQSVAFWCNPISGHATLYWYQQILGQGPKLLIQFQNNGVVDDSQLPKDRFSAERLKGVDSTLKIQPAKLEDSAVYLCASSAISRGRTNEKLFFGSGTQLSVL.

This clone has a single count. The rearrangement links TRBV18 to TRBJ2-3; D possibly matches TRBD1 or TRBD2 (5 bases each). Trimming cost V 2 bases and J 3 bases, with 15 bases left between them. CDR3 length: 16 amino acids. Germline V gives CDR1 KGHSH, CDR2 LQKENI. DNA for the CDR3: TGTGCCAGCTCACCAAGCGGACATTCGAGGACAGATACGCAGTATTTT. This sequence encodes CASSPSGHSRTDTQYF.

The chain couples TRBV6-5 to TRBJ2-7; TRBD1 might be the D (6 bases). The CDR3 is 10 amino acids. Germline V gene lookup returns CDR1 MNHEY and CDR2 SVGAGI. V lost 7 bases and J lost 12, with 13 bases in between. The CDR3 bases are TGTGCCAGCACCGGGACAACGCTGTACTTC. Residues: CASTGTTLYF.

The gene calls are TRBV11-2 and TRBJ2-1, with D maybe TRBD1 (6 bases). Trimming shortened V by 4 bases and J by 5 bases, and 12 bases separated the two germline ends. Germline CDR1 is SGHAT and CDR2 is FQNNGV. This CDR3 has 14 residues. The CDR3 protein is CASSSRTDNNEQFF. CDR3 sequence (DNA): TGTGCCAGCAGCTCACGGACAGACAACAATGAGCAGTTCTTC.

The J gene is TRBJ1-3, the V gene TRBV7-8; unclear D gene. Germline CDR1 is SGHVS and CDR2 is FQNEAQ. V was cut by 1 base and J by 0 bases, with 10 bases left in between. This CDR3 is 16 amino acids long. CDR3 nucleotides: TGTGCCAGCAGCTTAGAGGCCGCTAGCTCTGGAAACACCATATATTTT. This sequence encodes CASSLEAASSGNTIYF. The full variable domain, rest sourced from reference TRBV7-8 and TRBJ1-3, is GAGVSQSPRYKVAKRGQDVALRCDPISGHVSLFWYQQALGQGPEFLTYFQNEAQLDKSGLPSDRFFAERPEGSVSTLKIQRTQQEDSAVYLCASSLEAASSGNTIYFGEGSWLTVV.